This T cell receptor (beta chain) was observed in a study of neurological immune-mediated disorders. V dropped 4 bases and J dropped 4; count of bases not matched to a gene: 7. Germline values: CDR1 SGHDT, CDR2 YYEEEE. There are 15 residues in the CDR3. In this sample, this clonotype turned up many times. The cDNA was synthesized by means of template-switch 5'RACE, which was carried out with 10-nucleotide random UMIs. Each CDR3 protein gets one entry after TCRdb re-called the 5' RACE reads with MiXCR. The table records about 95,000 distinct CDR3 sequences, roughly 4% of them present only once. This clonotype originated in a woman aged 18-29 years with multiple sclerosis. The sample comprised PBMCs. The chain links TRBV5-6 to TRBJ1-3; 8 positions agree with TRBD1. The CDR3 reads CASSTGTGGGNTIYF. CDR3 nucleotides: TGTGCCAGCAGCACCGGGACAGGCGGCGGAAACACCATATATTTT.